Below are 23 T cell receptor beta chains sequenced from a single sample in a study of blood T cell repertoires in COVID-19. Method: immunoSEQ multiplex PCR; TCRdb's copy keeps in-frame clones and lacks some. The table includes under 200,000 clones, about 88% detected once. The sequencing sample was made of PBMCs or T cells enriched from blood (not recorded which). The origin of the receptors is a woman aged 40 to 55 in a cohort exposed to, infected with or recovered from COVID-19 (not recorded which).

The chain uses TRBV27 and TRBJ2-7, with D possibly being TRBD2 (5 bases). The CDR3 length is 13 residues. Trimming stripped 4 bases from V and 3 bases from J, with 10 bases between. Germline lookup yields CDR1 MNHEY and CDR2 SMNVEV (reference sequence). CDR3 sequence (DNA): TGTGCCAGCAGTTCGGCCGGAGGCTACGAGCAGTACTTC. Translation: CASSSAGGYEQYF.

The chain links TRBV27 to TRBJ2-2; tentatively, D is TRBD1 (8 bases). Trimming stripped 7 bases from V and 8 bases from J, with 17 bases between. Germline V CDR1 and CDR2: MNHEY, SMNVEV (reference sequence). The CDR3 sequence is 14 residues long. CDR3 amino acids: CASTPTGGGGELFF. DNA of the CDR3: TGTGCCAGCACCCCCACAGGGGGGGGAGGGGAGCTGTTTTTT.

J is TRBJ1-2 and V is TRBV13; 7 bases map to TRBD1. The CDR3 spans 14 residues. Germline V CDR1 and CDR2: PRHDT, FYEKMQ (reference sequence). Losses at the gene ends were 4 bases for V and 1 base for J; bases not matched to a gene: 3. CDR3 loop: CASSSGQSNYGYTF. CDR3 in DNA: TGTGCCAGCAGCTCGGGACAGAGTAACTATGGCTACACCTTC. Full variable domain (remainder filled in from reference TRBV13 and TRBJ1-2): AAGVIQSPRHLIKEKRETATLKCYPIPRHDTVYWYQQGPGQDPQFLISFYEKMQSDKGSIPDRFSAQQFSDYHSELNMSSLELGDSALYFCASSSGQSNYGYTFGSGTRLTVV.

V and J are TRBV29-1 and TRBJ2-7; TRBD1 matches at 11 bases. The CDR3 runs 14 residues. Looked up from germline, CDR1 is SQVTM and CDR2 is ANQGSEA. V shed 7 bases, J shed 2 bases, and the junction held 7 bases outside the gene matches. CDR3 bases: TGCAGCGCCGTGGGACAGGGGGGGGCCTACGAGCAGTACTTC. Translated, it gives CSAVGQGGAYEQYF.

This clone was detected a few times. CDR3 coding DNA: TGTGCCATCAGTGAGACCGGGACAGTCCCCCTAGGAGGAGGCTACACCTTC. This encodes CAISETGTVPLGGGYTF. The chain recombines TRBV10-3 with TRBJ1-2; 7 bases fit TRBD1. V lost 2 bases and J lost 8; bases outside the gene matches: 17. Germline V lookup: CDR1 ENHRY, CDR2 SYGVKD. There are 17 residues in the CDR3.

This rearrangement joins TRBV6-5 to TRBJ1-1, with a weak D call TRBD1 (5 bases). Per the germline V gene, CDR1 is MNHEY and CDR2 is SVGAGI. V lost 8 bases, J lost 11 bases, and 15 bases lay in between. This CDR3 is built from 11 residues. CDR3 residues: CASLGGAVAFF. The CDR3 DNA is TGTGCCAGCTTGGGCGGGGCAGTGGCTTTCTTT.

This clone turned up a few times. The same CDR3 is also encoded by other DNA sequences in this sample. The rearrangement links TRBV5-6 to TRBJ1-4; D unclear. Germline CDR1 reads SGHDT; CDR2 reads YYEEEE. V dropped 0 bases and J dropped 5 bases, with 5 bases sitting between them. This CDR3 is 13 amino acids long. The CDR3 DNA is TGTGCCAGCAGCTTGGTGTTAAATGAAAAACTGTTTTTT. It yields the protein CASSLVLNEKLFF.

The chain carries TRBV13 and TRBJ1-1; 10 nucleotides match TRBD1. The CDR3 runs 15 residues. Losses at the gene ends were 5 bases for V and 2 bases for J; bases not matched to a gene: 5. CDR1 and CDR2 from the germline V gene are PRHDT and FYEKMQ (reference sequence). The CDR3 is CASSLRDRGNTEAFF. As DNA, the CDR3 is TGTGCCAGCAGCCTCAGGGACAGGGGAAACACTGAAGCTTTCTTT.

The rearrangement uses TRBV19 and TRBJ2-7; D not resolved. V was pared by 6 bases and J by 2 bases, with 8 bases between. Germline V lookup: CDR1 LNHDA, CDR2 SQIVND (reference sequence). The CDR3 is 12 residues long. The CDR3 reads CASRTETYEQYF. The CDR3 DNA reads TGTGCCAGTAGAACAGAGACCTACGAGCAGTACTTC. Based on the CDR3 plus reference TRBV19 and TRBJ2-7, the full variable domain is DGGITQSPKYLFRKEGQNVTLSCEQNLNHDAMYWYRQDPGQGLRLIYYSQIVNDFQKGDIAEGYSVSREKKESFPLTVTSAQKNPTAFYLCASRTETYEQYFGPGTRLTVT.

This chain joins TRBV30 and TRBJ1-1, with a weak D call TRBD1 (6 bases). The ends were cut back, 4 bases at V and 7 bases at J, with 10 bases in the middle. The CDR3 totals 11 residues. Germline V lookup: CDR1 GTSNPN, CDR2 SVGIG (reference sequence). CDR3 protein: CAWNRDGEAFF. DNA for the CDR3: TGTGCCTGGAACAGGGACGGTGAAGCTTTCTTT.

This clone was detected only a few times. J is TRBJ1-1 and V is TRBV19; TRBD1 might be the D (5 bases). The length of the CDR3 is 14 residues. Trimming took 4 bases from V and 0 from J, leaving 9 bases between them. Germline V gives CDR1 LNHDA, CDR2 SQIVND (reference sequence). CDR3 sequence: CASSRVDMNTEAFF. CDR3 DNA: TGTGCCAGTAGTAGAGTGGACATGAACACTGAAGCTTTCTTT. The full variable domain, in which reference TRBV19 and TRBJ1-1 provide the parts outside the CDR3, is DGGITQSPKYLFRKEGQNVTLSCEQNLNHDAMYWYRQDPGQGLRLIYYSQIVNDFQKGDIAEGYSVSREKKESFPLTVTSAQKNPTAFYLCASSRVDMNTEAFFGQGTRLTVV.

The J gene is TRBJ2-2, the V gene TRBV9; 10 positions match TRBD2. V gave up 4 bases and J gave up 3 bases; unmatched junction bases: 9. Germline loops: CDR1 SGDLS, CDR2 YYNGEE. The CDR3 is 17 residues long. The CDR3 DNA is TGTGCCAGCAGCCCCCTGAGCCTAGCGGGGGACACCGGGGAGCTGTTTTTT. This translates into CASSPLSLAGDTGELFF. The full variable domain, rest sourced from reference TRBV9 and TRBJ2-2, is DSGVTQTPKHLITATGQRVTLRCSPRSGDLSVYWYQQSLDQGLQFLIQYYNGEERAKGNILERFSAQQFPDLHSELNLSSLELGDSALYFCASSPLSLAGDTGELFFGEGSRLTVL.

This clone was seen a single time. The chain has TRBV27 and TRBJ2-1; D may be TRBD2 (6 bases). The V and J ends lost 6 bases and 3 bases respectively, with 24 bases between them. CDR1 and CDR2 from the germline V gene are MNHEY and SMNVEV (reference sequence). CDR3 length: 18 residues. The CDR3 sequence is CASRKPPLAGSIYNEQFF. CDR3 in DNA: TGTGCCAGCAGGAAACCCCCCTTGGCGGGAAGTATCTACAATGAGCAGTTCTTC.

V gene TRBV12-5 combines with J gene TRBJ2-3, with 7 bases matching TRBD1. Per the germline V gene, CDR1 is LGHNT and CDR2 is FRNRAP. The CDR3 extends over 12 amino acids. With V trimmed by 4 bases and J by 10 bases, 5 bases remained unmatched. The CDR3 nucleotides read TGTGCTAGTGGTTCGACAGGGTCTCCGCAGTATTTT. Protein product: CASGSTGSPQYF.

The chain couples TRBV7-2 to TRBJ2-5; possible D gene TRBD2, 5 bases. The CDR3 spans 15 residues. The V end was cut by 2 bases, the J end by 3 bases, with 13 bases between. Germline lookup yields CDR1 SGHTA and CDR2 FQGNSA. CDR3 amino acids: CASSLRLSGKETQYF. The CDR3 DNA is TGTGCCAGCAGCTTAAGGTTATCGGGAAAAGAGACCCAGTACTTC.

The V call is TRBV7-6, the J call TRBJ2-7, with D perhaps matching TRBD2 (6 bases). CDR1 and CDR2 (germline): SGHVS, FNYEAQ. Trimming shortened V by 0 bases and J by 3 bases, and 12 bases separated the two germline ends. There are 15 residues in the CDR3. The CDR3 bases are TGTGCCAGCAGCTTAGCTGGCGGGACCAACTACGAGCAGTACTTC. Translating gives CASSLAGGTNYEQYF.

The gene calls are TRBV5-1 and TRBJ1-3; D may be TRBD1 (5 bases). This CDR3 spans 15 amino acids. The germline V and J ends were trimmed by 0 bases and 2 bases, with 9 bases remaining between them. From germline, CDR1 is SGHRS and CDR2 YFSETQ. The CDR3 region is CASSLAQGAGNTIYF. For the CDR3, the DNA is TGCGCCAGCAGCTTGGCCCAAGGGGCTGGAAACACCATATATTTT.

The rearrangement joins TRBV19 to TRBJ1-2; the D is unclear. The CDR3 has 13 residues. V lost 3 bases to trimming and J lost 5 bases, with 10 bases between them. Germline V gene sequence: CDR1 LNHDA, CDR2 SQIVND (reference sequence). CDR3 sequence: CASSIWREYGYTF. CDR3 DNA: TGTGCCAGTAGTATTTGGCGGGAGTATGGCTACACCTTC.

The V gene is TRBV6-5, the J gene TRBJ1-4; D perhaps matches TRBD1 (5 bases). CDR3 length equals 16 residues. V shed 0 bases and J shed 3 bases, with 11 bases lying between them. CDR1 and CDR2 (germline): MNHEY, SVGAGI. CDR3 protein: CASSYSNGAANEKLFF. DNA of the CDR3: TGTGCCAGCAGTTACTCGAATGGGGCGGCTAATGAAAAACTGTTTTTT.

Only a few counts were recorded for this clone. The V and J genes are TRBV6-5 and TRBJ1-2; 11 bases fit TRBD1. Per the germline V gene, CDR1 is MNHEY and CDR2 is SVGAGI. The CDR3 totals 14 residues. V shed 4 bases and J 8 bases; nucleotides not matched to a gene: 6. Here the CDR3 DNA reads TGTGCCAGCAGTTCCGGACAGGGGGCCTTCGGCTACACCTTC. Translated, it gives CASSSGQGAFGYTF.

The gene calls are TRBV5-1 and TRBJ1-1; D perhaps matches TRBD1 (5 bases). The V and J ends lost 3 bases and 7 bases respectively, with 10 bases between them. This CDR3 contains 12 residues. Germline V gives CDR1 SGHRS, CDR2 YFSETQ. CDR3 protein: CASSWYGGEAFF. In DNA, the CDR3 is TGCGCCAGCAGCTGGTACGGGGGTGAAGCTTTCTTT. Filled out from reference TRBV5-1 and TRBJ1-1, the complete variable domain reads KAGVTQTPRYLIKTRGQQVTLSCSPISGHRSVSWYQQTPGQGLQFLFEYFSETQRNKGNFPGRFSGRQFSNSRSEMNVSTLELGDSALYLCASSWYGGEAFFGQGTRLTVV.

The CDR3 bases are TGTGCCAGCAGCTACGGACTAGCGGGAGACGAGCAGTACTTC. Its translation: CASSYGLAGDEQYF. V and J are TRBV11-3 and TRBJ2-7; TRBD2 aligns across 13 bases. Germline V CDR1 and CDR2: SGHNT, YENEEA. This CDR3 region has 14 residues. Trimming cost V 4 bases and J 5 bases; bases outside gene matches: 2.

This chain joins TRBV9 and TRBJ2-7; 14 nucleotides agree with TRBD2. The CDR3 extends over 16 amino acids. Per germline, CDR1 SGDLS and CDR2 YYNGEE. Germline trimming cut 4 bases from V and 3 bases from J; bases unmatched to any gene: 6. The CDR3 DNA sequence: TGTGCCAGCAGCCCATCCGGGACTAGCGGGAGCTACGAGCAGTACTTC. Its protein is CASSPSGTSGSYEQYF.